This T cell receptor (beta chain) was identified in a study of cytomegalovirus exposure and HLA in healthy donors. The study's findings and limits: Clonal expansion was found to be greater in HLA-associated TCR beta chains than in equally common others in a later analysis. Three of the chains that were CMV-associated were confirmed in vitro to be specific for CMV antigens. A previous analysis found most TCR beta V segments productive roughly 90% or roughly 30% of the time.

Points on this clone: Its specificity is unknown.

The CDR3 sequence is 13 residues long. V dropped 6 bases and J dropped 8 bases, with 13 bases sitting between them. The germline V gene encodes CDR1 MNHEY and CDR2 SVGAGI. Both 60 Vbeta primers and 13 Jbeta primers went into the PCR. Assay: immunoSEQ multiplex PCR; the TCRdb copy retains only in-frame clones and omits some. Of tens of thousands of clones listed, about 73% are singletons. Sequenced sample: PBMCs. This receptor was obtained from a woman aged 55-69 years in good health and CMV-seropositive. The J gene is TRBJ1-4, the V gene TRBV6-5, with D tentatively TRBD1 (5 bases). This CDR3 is CASSKRGGEKLFF. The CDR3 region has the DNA TGTGCCAGCAGCAAAAGGGGCGGCGAAAAACTGTTTTTT.